The 31 T cell receptor beta chains below all came from one sample that was sequenced in a study of cytomegalovirus exposure and HLA in healthy donors. Clones were read by immunoSEQ multiplex PCR, and TCRdb kept only the in-frame ones, dropping some. The table has more than 140,000 clones, roughly 89% seen once. Sequencing input: PBMCs. These receptors all stem from a woman under 30 in good health and CMV-seropositive.

The chain couples TRBV4-2 to TRBJ2-3; possible D gene TRBD1, 5 bases. CDR1 and CDR2 from the germline V gene are LGHNA and YNFKEQ. The V end lost 4 bases, the J end lost 1 base, and 15 bases lay between the germline ends. The length of the CDR3 is 16 residues. The CDR3 coding sequence is TGTGCCAGCAGCCCCGACGGCCTCAGGGGCACAGATACGCAGTATTTT. Translating it yields CASSPDGLRGTDTQYF.

The J gene is TRBJ2-7, the V gene TRBV28, with D possibly matching TRBD1 (5 bases). Germline CDR1 reads MDHEN; CDR2 reads SYDVKM. CDR3 length: 13 residues. Trimming removed 3 bases at V and 3 bases at J, with 9 bases between. CDR3 sequence: CASSFTGIYEQYF. The DNA of the CDR3 is TGTGCCAGCAGTTTTACAGGTATCTACGAGCAGTACTTC.

The chain joins TRBV10-3 to TRBJ2-3; TRBD2 aligns across 8 bases. The CDR3 length is 15 residues. V was pared by 6 bases and J by 2 bases, with 7 bases of the junction left unmatched. Per germline, CDR1 ENHRY and CDR2 SYGVKD. Here the CDR3 DNA reads TGTGCCATCAGGGAAGCGGGAGCCCTCACAGATACGCAGTATTTT. Its translation: CAIREAGALTDTQYF.

The rearrangement uses TRBV18 and TRBJ2-1, with D possibly TRBD2 on 5 matching bases. The germline V gene has CDR1 KGHSH and CDR2 LQKENI. V lost 3 bases and J lost 9, with 9 bases in between. The CDR3 has 12 amino acids. This CDR3 is CASSPGEGEQFF. The CDR3, as DNA: TGTGCCAGCTCACCGGGAGAAGGTGAGCAGTTCTTC.

The rearrangement uses TRBV5-1 and TRBJ2-1, with D perhaps matching TRBD2 (5 bases). The CDR3 is made up of 16 amino acids. The V end was cut by 3 bases, the J end by 8 bases, with 21 bases between. The V gene's germline CDR1 is SGHRS and CDR2 YFSETQ. The CDR3 coding sequence is TGCGCCAGCAGCTCACGAACGGACTGGCCTCGTGATGAGCAGTTCTTC. Translated, it gives CASSSRTDWPRDEQFF. Based on the CDR3 plus reference TRBV5-1 and TRBJ2-1, the full variable domain is KAGVTQTPRYLIKTRGQQVTLSCSPISGHRSVSWYQQTPGQGLQFLFEYFSETQRNKGNFPGRFSGRQFSNSRSEMNVSTLELGDSALYLCASSSRTDWPRDEQFFGPGTRLTVL.

This clone was seen only a few times. The chain couples TRBV5-1 to TRBJ2-7; tentative D call: TRBD1 (5 bases). Trimming left V 0 bases short and J 1 base short, with 14 bases between. This CDR3 is 16 amino acids long. Looked up from germline, CDR1 is SGHRS and CDR2 is YFSETQ. The DNA of the CDR3 is TGCGCCAGCAGCTTGGAACAGGCGGCCCGGTCCTACGAGCAGTACTTC. Translated: CASSLEQAARSYEQYF.

This clone was seen only once. The chain uses TRBV10-3 and TRBJ2-7, with D possibly matching TRBD1 (5 bases). The length of the CDR3 is 14 residues. Germline-derived CDR1 and CDR2 are ENHRY and SYGVKD. V was trimmed by 10 bases and J by 3 bases, leaving 19 bases between them. The CDR3 DNA is TGTGCCACCCGACAGTCCAACCACCTCTACGAGCAGTACTTC. It encodes CATRQSNHLYEQYF.

The V gene is TRBV15, the J gene TRBJ2-4; the match to TRBD2 covers 9 bases. Germline V gene data show CDR1 as LNHNV and CDR2 as YYDKDF (reference sequence). The CDR3 is 19 residues long. V lost 0 bases, J lost 0 bases, and 9 bases stayed unmatched. CDR3 nucleotides: TGTGCCACCAGCAGAGATTTTTCGGCTAGCGGGATAGCCAAAAACATTCAGTACTTC. Protein sequence: CATSRDFSASGIAKNIQYF.

The chain uses TRBV6-5 and TRBJ1-2; 9 bases are a match to TRBD1. This CDR3 contains 15 residues. Losses at the gene ends were 0 bases for V and 6 bases for J; bases not matched to a gene: 5. CDR1 is MNHEY, CDR2 SVGAGI, per germline. The CDR3 DNA reads TGTGCCAGCAGTTACTCGACTAGGACAGGGGATGGCTACACCTTC. It specifies CASSYSTRTGDGYTF.

The chain is built from TRBV7-9 and TRBJ2-7; 11 positions agree with TRBD1. Germline CDR1 SEHNR, CDR2 FQNEAQ (reference sequence). J lost 5 bases, V lost 5 bases, and 8 bases had no gene match. This CDR3 region has 15 residues. The DNA of the CDR3 is TGTGCCAGCAGCACCCAGGGACAGGGGGTTAACGAGCAGTACTTC. It specifies CASSTQGQGVNEQYF.

This clone was counted once. This chain links TRBV2 with TRBJ2-3, with D possibly TRBD2 on 7 matching bases. Trimming left V 8 bases short and J 0 bases short, with 15 bases between. In germline, CDR1 is SNHLY, CDR2 FYNNEI. This CDR3 region has 15 residues. CDR3 DNA sequence: TGTGCCAGCTCTCCGGGGGGCTTTAGCACAGATACGCAGTATTTT. Translated: CASSPGGFSTDTQYF.

The chain uses TRBV30 and TRBJ2-7; D possibly corresponds to TRBD2 (7 bases). The CDR3 extends over 15 amino acids. Per the germline V gene, CDR1 is GTSNPN and CDR2 is SVGIG (reference sequence). V lost 1 base and J 3 bases, leaving 16 bases between the germline ends. The CDR3 sequence is CAWSGTGGHYYEQYF. CDR3 nucleotide sequence: TGTGCCTGGAGTGGTACGGGGGGACACTACTACGAGCAGTACTTC.

CDR3 sequence: CASSQEARDTEAFF. In DNA form, the CDR3 reads TGTGCCAGCAGCCAAGAAGCGCGCGACACTGAAGCTTTCTTT. This rearrangement joins TRBV4-2 to TRBJ1-1; D call uncertain. Germline CDR1 and CDR2: LGHNA and YNFKEQ. The V gene lost 0 bases and the J gene lost 3 bases, with 8 bases spanning the gap. The CDR3 is made up of 14 amino acids.

V and J are TRBV7-3 and TRBJ2-7; 8 nucleotides agree with TRBD2. The V segment lost 8 bases and the J segment 3 bases; nucleotides outside the gene matches: 6. Germline V gene data show CDR1 as SGHTA and CDR2 as FQGTGA. The CDR3 has 13 residues. The CDR3 region has the DNA TGTGCCAGCGGTAGCGGGACTATCTACGAGCAGTACTTC. Amino acids: CASGSGTIYEQYF.

The chain recombines TRBV7-9 with TRBJ2-7, with 7 bases matching TRBD1. The CDR3 loop spans 15 amino acids. Unmatched junction bases numbered 11, after V lost 1 base and J lost 8 bases. CDR1 and CDR2 (germline): SEHNR, FQNEAQ (reference sequence). Here the CDR3 DNA reads TGTGCCAGCAGCTTAGGATCCCTAGGGGGCTCTAAGCAGTACTTC. Protein product: CASSLGSLGGSKQYF.

In DNA, the CDR3 is TGTGCCAGCAGCTCCCAACAGGGCCGCTCTGGAAACACCATATATTTT. The encoded protein is CASSSQQGRSGNTIYF. The rearrangement joins TRBV5-6 to TRBJ1-3; tentatively, D is TRBD1 (6 bases). The germline gives CDR1 SGHDT, CDR2 YYEEEE. This CDR3 comprises 16 residues. Trimming left V 3 bases short and J 0 bases short, with 13 bases between.

This sequence joins TRBV4-2 and TRBJ2-7; a weak D match, TRBD1 (6 bases). The germline V gene encodes CDR1 LGHNA and CDR2 YNFKEQ. The CDR3 covers 14 residues. Deletions cut 0 bases from V and 2 bases from J, with 8 bases between. The CDR3: CASSQDGGTYEQYF. The CDR3 DNA follows: TGTGCCAGCAGCCAAGATGGGGGCACCTACGAGCAGTACTTC.

The chain uses TRBV2 and TRBJ1-2; TRBD1 might be the D (5 bases). This CDR3 is built from 15 residues. Deletions cut 3 bases from V and 2 bases from J, with 13 bases between. Germline CDR1 is SNHLY and CDR2 is FYNNEI. DNA of the CDR3: TGTGCCAGCAGTGATATAAAGGGGTGGAACTATGGCTACACCTTC. It encodes CASSDIKGWNYGYTF. The variable domain in full, with the rest retrieved from reference TRBV2 and TRBJ1-2, is EPEVTQTPSHQVTQMGQEVILRCVPISNHLYFYWYRQILGQKVEFLVSFYNNEISEKSEIFDDQFSVERPDGSNFTLKIRSTKLEDSAMYFCASSDIKGWNYGYTFGSGTRLTVV.

In the case of this clone: This sample also contains other DNA sequences that code for the same CDR3. V usage is TRBV9 and J usage is TRBJ2-1, with a possible D match to TRBD2 (6 bases). Between the trimmed V and J ends, which lost 0 bases and 7 bases, there was a span of 11 bases. The CDR3 sequence is 14 residues long. Germline V CDR1 and CDR2: SGDLS, YYNGEE. In DNA form, the CDR3 reads TGTGCCAGCAGCGTAGGTGGGACTTTGAATGAGCAGTTCTTC. As protein: CASSVGGTLNEQFF. Filled out from reference TRBV9 and TRBJ2-1, the complete variable domain reads DSGVTQTPKHLITATGQRVTLRCSPRSGDLSVYWYQQSLDQGLQFLIQYYNGEERAKGNILERFSAQQFPDLHSELNLSSLELGDSALYFCASSVGGTLNEQFFGPGTRLTVL.

This clone was found a few times. The V gene is TRBV6-1, the J gene TRBJ1-5, with TRBD1 identical over 7 bases. Germline V gene lookup returns CDR1 MNHNS and CDR2 SASEGT. The J segment lost 2 bases and the V segment lost 2 bases, leaving 3 bases of the junction unmatched. This CDR3 has 15 residues. The CDR3 DNA is TGTGCCAGCAGTGAACAGGGGGTACGCAATCAGCCCCAGCATTTT. Protein product: CASSEQGVRNQPQHF.

V and J are TRBV28 and TRBJ2-3; 14 bases fit TRBD2. Germline V CDR1 and CDR2: MDHEN, SYDVKM. This CDR3 region has 16 residues. After removal of 6 bases from V and 4 bases from J, the junction contained 6 bases not matched to a gene. CDR3 sequence: CASSPGTSGSSDTQYF. The CDR3 DNA follows: TGTGCCAGCAGCCCAGGGACTAGCGGGAGCTCAGATACGCAGTATTTT. Full variable domain (outside the CDR3, taken from reference TRBV28 and TRBJ2-3): DVKVTQSSRYLVKRTGEKVFLECVQDMDHENMFWYRQDPGLGLRLIYFSYDVKMKEKGDIPEGYSVSREKKERFSLILESASTNQTSMYLCASSPGTSGSSDTQYFGPGTRLTVL.

This chain links TRBV6-1 with TRBJ2-3; D possibly corresponds to TRBD1 (5 bases). CDR1 is MNHNS, CDR2 SASEGT, per germline. Trimming cost V 11 bases and J 0 bases, with 12 bases left between them. The CDR3 sequence is 13 residues long. The CDR3 region is CALRAGSTDTQYF. The CDR3 DNA sequence: TGTGCCCTAAGGGCAGGGAGCACAGATACGCAGTATTTT.

This clone was recorded once. The chain couples TRBV9 to TRBJ2-1; 10 positions match TRBD2. The CDR3 is made up of 15 amino acids. Germline CDR1 and CDR2: SGDLS and YYNGEE. Trimming took 1 base from V and 7 from J; bases not matched to a gene: 5. CDR3 in amino acids: CASSVSGRADNEQFF. The CDR3 nucleotides are TGTGCCAGCAGCGTAAGCGGGAGGGCCGATAATGAGCAGTTCTTC.

This clone turned up a few times. The chain employs TRBV5-1 and TRBJ1-2; D is possibly TRBD1 (6 bases). This CDR3 spans 13 amino acids. Germline CDR1 SGHRS, CDR2 YFSETQ. With 5 bases removed from V and 7 bases from J, the gap between germline ends came to 15 bases. CDR3 amino acids: CASSEGDRFGYTF. The CDR3 nucleotides read TGCGCCAGCAGTGAGGGGGATCGTTTTGGCTACACCTTC.

V and J are TRBV2 and TRBJ2-3; no clear D. The germline gives CDR1 SNHLY, CDR2 FYNNEI. V gave up 3 bases and J gave up 4 bases, with 11 bases separating them. The CDR3 has 14 amino acids. CDR3 sequence (DNA): TGTGCCAGCAGTGAGAGCAGGTTGGCAGATACGCAGTATTTT. Its protein product is CASSESRLADTQYF.

The chain links TRBV5-1 to TRBJ2-7; 11 bases line up with TRBD1. After removal of 4 bases from V and 1 base from J, the junction contained 4 bases not matched to a gene. Germline loops: CDR1 SGHRS, CDR2 YFSETQ. CDR3 length: 15 residues. The CDR3 reads CASSGGQGESYEQYF. The CDR3 region has the DNA TGCGCCAGCAGCGGGGGACAGGGGGAGTCCTACGAGCAGTACTTC.

The rearrangement uses TRBV9 and TRBJ1-5, with TRBD1 matching 9 bases. Germline V CDR1 and CDR2: SGDLS, YYNGEE. The CDR3 contains 14 residues. After removal of 5 bases from V and 5 bases from J, the junction contained 5 bases not matched to a gene. The CDR3 bases are TGTGCCAGCAGTGGACAGGGGCAGGATCAGCCCCAGCATTTT. This gives the protein CASSGQGQDQPQHF.

This clone showed up just once. This chain connects TRBV11-3 to TRBJ1-1; the match to TRBD1 covers 10 bases. The CDR3 loop spans 15 amino acids. Germline lookup yields CDR1 SGHNT and CDR2 YENEEA. J gave up 3 bases and V 3 bases, and 4 bases lay outside the gene matches. DNA of the CDR3: TGTGCCAGCAGCTTGACAGGGGGCCAGTACACTGAAGCTTTCTTT. It translates to CASSLTGGQYTEAFF.

This clone came up once. This chain connects TRBV27 to TRBJ2-3; 7 positions agree with TRBD2. CDR3 length: 11 amino acids. J lost 10 bases, V lost 5 bases, and 3 bases had no gene match. Germline values: CDR1 MNHEY, CDR2 SMNVEV (reference sequence). The CDR3: CASSTSVAQYF. DNA of the CDR3: TGTGCCAGCAGTACTAGCGTGGCGCAGTATTTT.

The chain carries TRBV15 and TRBJ2-7, with D uncertain. CDR1 and CDR2 (germline): LNHNV, YYDKDF (reference sequence). Trimming left V 3 bases short and J 5 bases short, with 17 bases between. CDR3 length: 15 amino acids. The CDR3 sequence is CATSSVLLTMDEQYF. In DNA, the CDR3 is TGTGCCACCAGCAGCGTCCTCCTCACTATGGACGAGCAGTACTTC.

The chain couples TRBV7-6 to TRBJ2-1, with 13 bases that match TRBD2. The CDR3 is made up of 16 amino acids. Germline assignment: CDR1 SGHVS and CDR2 FNYEAQ. J gave up 8 bases and V 5 bases, and 9 bases lay outside the gene matches. The CDR3 DNA reads as TGTGCCAGCAGCCAGGGACTAGCGGGGCCTTGGGATGAGCAGTTCTTC. Amino acids: CASSQGLAGPWDEQFF.